The clone carrying this T cell receptor (beta chain) was seen ten or more times. Its antigen is currently unknown. This record comes from a study of T-cell memory formation after mild COVID-19. Findings of the study overall: Among contracting clones, CD4+ were mainly CM/EM and CD8+ enriched in EMRA.

This CDR3 spans 16 amino acids. Trimming at V came to 4 bases and at J to 1 base, leaving 7 bases not matched to a gene. Per germline, CDR1 SGHTA and CDR2 FQGNSA. 5'RACE primed at constant segments yielded TCR alpha and TCR beta cDNA libraries bearing sample barcodes and UMIs. From the 5' RACE reads, TCRdb called clonotypes with MiXCR, one entry per CDR3 protein. Among about 210,000 distinct CDR3 sequences, over 9.5% were seen once, and the ten largest hold 3% to 3.5%. Sequenced material: PBMCs or a T cell subset sorted from them (not recorded which). The sequence came from a man aged 18 to 30 who had mild COVID-19 (a few samples of this study predate the infection). Cell type and time point are not known. The chain combines TRBV7-2 with TRBJ1-5; TRBD1 matches 7 bases. The CDR3 bases are TGTGCCAGCAGCTCGTACAGGGGTTCGAGCAATCAGCCCCAGCATTTT. Amino acids: CASSSYRGSSNQPQHF.